A selection of T cell receptor beta chains follows, all from one sample in a study of T cell repertoires in cytomegalovirus infection. These TCRs' antigens remain unknown. TCRdb reprocessed the reads via MiXCR and lists one record per CDR3 protein. There are some 30,000 distinct CDR3 sequences in the sample; over 15% occur only once, and about four fifths lies in the top ten. The source material was CD8+ T cells from cultured PBMCs, sampled from culture after CMV antigen stimulation. These receptors originate from a human donor in good health (CMV status not recorded). Some clones in this sample may be carry-over from other donors' samples. Both conserved end residues are part of each CDR3. The order of the fields is V gene, clone size, J gene, D gene, CDR3 DNA, CDR3 protein. D genes are given only for firm matches. Rows may omit the clone size; those that give it use once, few, many or a size class.

TRBV10-3	few	TRBJ2-1	TRBD2	TGTGCCATCAGCCTAGCGGGGGGGCCTAGCGATGAGCAGTTCTTC	CAISLAGGPSDEQFF
TRBV6-6	few	TRBJ1-4	-	TGTGCCAGCACCGATGGGGGGAACTTGGGTGAAAAACTGTTTTTT	CASTDGGNLGEKLFF
TRBV7-9	few	TRBJ1-2	-	TGTGCCAGCAGCTCTTCAACTGAGAACTATGGCTACACCTTC	CASSSSTENYGYTF
TRBV6-1	-	TRBJ2-2	TRBD1	TGTGCCAGCCCCCGGTGGGACAGGAACACCGGGGAGCTGTTTTTT	CASPRWDRNTGELFF
TRBV12-3/TRBV12-4	-	TRBJ2-7	-	TGTGCCAGCAGTTCCGCCGGACAGACGTACGAGCAGTACTTC	CASSSAGQTYEQYF
TRBV5-5	-	TRBJ2-7	TRBD2	TGTGCCAGCAGCCTCCGGGACTACCATTACGAGCAGTACTTC	CASSLRDYHYEQYF
TRBV4-3	few	TRBJ2-7	-	TGCGCCAGCAGCCCGGGGGTAGGGGACTACGAGCAGTACTTC	CASSPGVGDYEQYF
TRBV9	-	TRBJ2-1	TRBD1	TGTGCCAGCAGCGCCTCAGACAGGGCCTACAATGAGCAGTTCTTC	CASSASDRAYNEQFF
TRBV7-2	few	TRBJ2-3	TRBD2	TGTGCCAGCAGCTTGACCTCTCTAGCGGGTCCTAGGGATACGCAGTATTTT	CASSLTSLAGPRDTQYF
TRBV27	few	TRBJ2-2	-	TGTGCCAGCAGTTTAAGGCCCACCGGGGAGCTGTTTTTT	CASSLRPTGELFF
TRBV7-9	many	TRBJ2-7	TRBD1	TGTGCCAGCAGCTTTCTGGACAGGGGCCACGAGCAGTACTTC	CASSFLDRGHEQYF
TRBV27	-	TRBJ1-4	-	TGTGCCAGCAGTTTGGCCTTCGGCCCAGGTGAAAAACTGTTTTTT	CASSLAFGPGEKLFF
TRBV7-2	few	TRBJ2-7	-	TGTGCCAGCAGCTTAGGAGGACAGTGGGACTTC	CASSLGGQWDF
TRBV7-2	few	TRBJ2-1	-	TGTGCCAGCAGCTTCAGGCCTTGGGAGCAGTTCTTC	CASSFRPWEQFF
TRBV6-1	-	TRBJ2-4	-	TGTGCCAGCAGTGAAAGGGTATTTGGCAAAAACATTCAGTACTTC	CASSERVFGKNIQYF
TRBV13	-	TRBJ1-2	-	TGTGCCAGCAGCCCAGACGGTCAGGGTTTAGGAATCTATGGCTACACCTTC	CASSPDGQGLGIYGYTF
TRBV7-9	-	TRBJ1-1	-	TGTGCCAGCAGAGAGGAGGGAGGGGACACTGAAGCTTTCTTT	CASREEGGDTEAFF
TRBV20-1	few	TRBJ2-2	TRBD2	TGCAGTGCCAGACTAGTAGCGGGAGGTCCCCTGGACACCGGGGAGCTGTTTTTT	CSARLVAGGPLDTGELFF
TRBV7-6	-	TRBJ1-2	-	TGTGCCAGCAGCGTTACAGGATACTATGGCTACACCTTC	CASSVTGYYGYTF
TRBV6-5	-	TRBJ2-7	TRBD2	TGTGCCAGCAGTTACTTTGGGCCCGGGAGCGGGGGCCCCTACGAGCAGTACTTC	CASSYFGPGSGGPYEQYF
TRBV27	few	TRBJ2-1	-	TGTGCCAGCAGTTTATCGTCAGCGGCACACAATGAGCAGTTCTTC	CASSLSSAAHNEQFF
TRBV7-9	-	TRBJ2-6	-	TGTGCCAGCACCTCCATGGCTGGGGCCAACGTCCTGACTTTC	CASTSMAGANVLTF
TRBV6-2/TRBV6-3	-	TRBJ1-3	-	TGTGCCAGCAGGGCTCGAGGGACTGGAAACACCATATATTTT	CASRARGTGNTIYF
TRBV5-1	-	TRBJ1-3	-	TGCGCCAGCAACCCACAGCTATCTGGAAACACCATATATTTT	CASNPQLSGNTIYF
TRBV2	-	TRBJ2-1	-	TGTGCCAGCAGTGCCCCCCGGGACGGGGGCACCCACGATGAGCAGTTCTTC	CASSAPRDGGTHDEQFF
TRBV7-8	-	TRBJ2-1	TRBD2	TGTGCCAGCAGCTCGATGGTCAGGACTAGCGGGAATAGTGAGCAGTTCTTC	CASSSMVRTSGNSEQFF
TRBV12-3/TRBV12-4	few	TRBJ2-3	TRBD2	TGTGCCAGCAGTTGGGCTAGCGGGAGCACGGATACGCAGTATTTT	CASSWASGSTDTQYF
TRBV12-3/TRBV12-4	-	TRBJ2-5	TRBD2	TGTGCCAGCAGGTCTGTAGCGGGGATCCGGAGGGAGACCCAGTACTTC	CASRSVAGIRRETQYF
TRBV19	many	TRBJ1-5	-	TGTGCCAGTAATTCTGGGAGTAATAGCAATCAGCCCCAGCATTTT	CASNSGSNSNQPQHF
TRBV7-8	few	TRBJ2-2	-	TGTGCCAGCAGCTTCCCTATAGCGGAAACGAACACCGGGGAGCTGTTTTTT	CASSFPIAETNTGELFF
TRBV6-6	once	TRBJ1-1	TRBD1	TGTGCCAGCGACAGGGGGGACACTGAAGCTTTCTTT	CASDRGDTEAFF
TRBV6-5	few	TRBJ2-7	-	TGTGCCAGCAGTTACTCTGGCCCCTCCTACGAGCAGTACTTC	CASSYSGPSYEQYF
TRBV6-5	-	TRBJ2-7	-	TGTGCCAGCAGCCCGGGACCGAATTTCTACGAGCAGTACTTC	CASSPGPNFYEQYF
TRBV12-3/TRBV12-4	-	TRBJ2-3	-	TGTGCCAGCAGCGGGAGTGCAGATACGCAGTATTTT	CASSGSADTQYF
TRBV2	-	TRBJ1-1	TRBD1	TGTGCCAGCAGAGACAGGGGGGGGAACACTGAAGCTTTCTTT	CASRDRGGNTEAFF
TRBV6-2/TRBV6-3	few	TRBJ1-1	-	TGTGCCAGCAGCTACGATCCGGGGCGTAAGAACACTGAAGCTTTCTTT	CASSYDPGRKNTEAFF
TRBV7-9	few	TRBJ2-1	-	TGTGCCAGCAGCTTAGCCATCGGACTGGTTAGAAATGAGCAGTTCTTC	CASSLAIGLVRNEQFF
TRBV12-3/TRBV12-4	-	TRBJ2-1	-	TGTGCCAGCAGTAGGAGTATCAATGAGCAGTTCTTC	CASSRSINEQFF
TRBV11-2	few	TRBJ2-3	TRBD2	TGTGCCAGCAGCTGGGCCCCCGGGGGGACTAGCACAGATACGCAGTATTTT	CASSWAPGGTSTDTQYF
TRBV12-3/TRBV12-4	-	TRBJ2-1	-	TGTGCCAGCAGTTTCCGGGTCGACTCGGGGTTCTTC	CASSFRVDSGFF
TRBV7-2	-	TRBJ2-1	-	TGTGCCAGCAGTCGGAGCATCTACAATGAGCAGTTCTTC	CASSRSIYNEQFF
TRBV14	-	TRBJ1-1	-	TGTGCCAGCAGCCGGGGACGGTCTGAAGCTTTCTTT	CASSRGRSEAFF
TRBV7-2	-	TRBJ2-2	-	TGTGCCAGCAGCTTTGGGGGGGAGCTGTTTTTT	CASSFGGELFF
TRBV11-2	-	TRBJ2-5	-	TGTGCCAGCAGCTTGGAGTTCGCGGAGGAGACCCAGTACTTC	CASSLEFAEETQYF
TRBV7-9	-	TRBJ1-4	-	TGTGCCAGCACCCCCCCCGGGACGGGGAGCGGTGAAAAACTGTTTTTT	CASTPPGTGSGEKLFF
TRBV6-5	-	TRBJ2-7	-	TGTGCCAGCAGTTACTCCGCCCCGTCCTACTCCTACGAGCAGTACTTC	CASSYSAPSYSYEQYF
TRBV19	many	TRBJ1-1	-	TGTGCCAGTAGTCTGGGACGCAACACTGAAGCTTTCTTT	CASSLGRNTEAFF
TRBV12-3/TRBV12-4	-	TRBJ1-1	TRBD1	TGTGCCAGCAGTATAGGACAGGCTGAAGCTTTCTTT	CASSIGQAEAFF
TRBV12-3/TRBV12-4	-	TRBJ1-1	TRBD1	TGTGCCAGCAGTTTACCTACAGGGGGTTTAGGAGTCACTGAAGCTTTCTTT	CASSLPTGGLGVTEAFF
TRBV6-5	-	TRBJ1-2	TRBD1	TGTGCCAGCAGTCAGGGGGTGAACTATGGCTACACCTTC	CASSQGVNYGYTF
TRBV7-8	few	TRBJ1-5	-	TGTGCCAGCAGCCGGACAGCAAGACGTAGCAATCAGCCCCAGCATTTT	CASSRTARRSNQPQHF
TRBV7-2	many	TRBJ2-7	TRBD1	TGTGCCAGCAGCTTAGGGGACAGTTACTACGAGCAGTACTTC	CASSLGDSYYEQYF
TRBV29-1	few	TRBJ1-1	-	TGCAGCGTTGGGTCGATGAACACTGAAGCTTTCTTT	CSVGSMNTEAFF
TRBV27	-	TRBJ2-7	-	TGTGCCAGCAGTACCGCCTACGAGCAGTACTTC	CASSTAYEQYF
TRBV7-9	few	TRBJ2-1	TRBD1	TGTGCCAGCAGCTCCGGGACAGGGACTGAGCAGTTCTTC	CASSSGTGTEQFF